The rows below give T cell receptor beta chains drawn from one sample of a study of regulatory T cells in long-lasting Graves disease. In TCRdb, the multiplex PCR reads were re-called with MiXCR into one record per CDR3 protein. The sample carries 400,000 to 500,000 distinct CDR3 sequences, about 22% recorded once. The specimen comprised peripheral blood mononuclear cells (PBMCs), sampled when the disease was refractory, from a patient treated with antithyroid drugs. These receptors were obtained from a female donor with Graves disease. The CDR3 runs from the conserved cysteine through the conserved F or W. D genes are given only for firm matches. Clone size is not always given. Where it is, it says once, few, many or a class for expanded clones.

CDR3nt	CDR3aa	v_gene	j_gene	d_gene	abundance
TGTGCCAGCAGTTACTCCGGCTCCCCAGAGACCCAGTACTTC	CASSYSGSPETQYF	TRBV6-5	TRBJ2-5	.	many
TGTGCCAGCACCCTCTTGGAGGGGGTAGGCTACACCTTC	CASTLLEGVGYTF	TRBV2	TRBJ1-2	.	many
TGTGCCACCAGTGATGCCTGGGACAGGGGAAGGGAGACCCAGTACTTC	CATSDAWDRGRETQYF	TRBV24-1	TRBJ2-5	TRBD1	many
TGTGCCAGCAGTTATACAGGGGCCCAAGAGACCCAGTACTTC	CASSYTGAQETQYF	TRBV12-3/TRBV12-4	TRBJ2-5	TRBD1	many
TGCAGTGCTAGAGGGGCCCCGGGACCCACAGATACGCAGTATTTT	CSARGAPGPTDTQYF	TRBV20-1	TRBJ2-3	.	.
TGTGCCAGCTCACCGTCCTTCTCCTACGAGCAGTACTTC	CASSPSFSYEQYF	TRBV18	TRBJ2-7	.	few
TGTGCCACCAGAAGAGAAGGGGGTGCAGGGATGGACGGGGTATACGAGCAGTACTTC	CATRREGGAGMDGVYEQYF	TRBV6-1	TRBJ2-7	.	few
TGTGCCACCGGTGGGGGAGATTTAGGGACCCAGTACTTC	CATGGGDLGTQYF	TRBV7-8	TRBJ2-5	.	.
TGTGCCAGCAGCGACGGACGTGAACAGCCCCAGCATTTT	CASSDGREQPQHF	TRBV11-2	TRBJ1-5	.	many
TGCGCCAGCAGCTTGGGGCGCAGACTGAACACTGAAGCTTTCTTT	CASSLGRRLNTEAFF	TRBV5-1	TRBJ1-1	.	.
TGTGCCAGCAGTGATGTGGACAGGGCTGAAGCTTTCTTT	CASSDVDRAEAFF	TRBV6-1	TRBJ1-1	TRBD1	.
TGTGCCAGCAGCGTAGAGGACAGACCGACCTATGGCTACACCTTC	CASSVEDRPTYGYTF	TRBV9	TRBJ1-2	.	many
TGTGCCAGCAGCTTAGGTCCGGGACTACGAGTCGGGGAGCTGTTTTTT	CASSLGPGLRVGELFF	TRBV7-2	TRBJ2-2	TRBD2	few
TGTGCCAGCAGTTACGGGGGGAATGAGCAGTTCTTC	CASSYGGNEQFF	TRBV6-2/TRBV6-3	TRBJ2-1	.	.
TGCGCCAGCAAGCCCGAAGCTTACGGTAATGGCTACACCTTC	CASKPEAYGNGYTF	TRBV4-1	TRBJ1-2	.	.
TGTGCCAGCAGCTTAGGACTAGCGGGGGCAAGCACAGATACGCAGTATTTT	CASSLGLAGASTDTQYF	TRBV7-2	TRBJ2-3	TRBD2	.
TGTGCCAGCAGCTTGTCGCCGAGCGGTGGCTACACCTTC	CASSLSPSGGYTF	TRBV5-5	TRBJ1-2	.	many
TGTGCCAGCAGCTTAGGTGGAGGAAACACCATATATTTT	CASSLGGGNTIYF	TRBV12-3/TRBV12-4	TRBJ1-3	.	many
TGTGCCAGCAGCTTAGCGGGGTTAGAGACCCAGTACTTC	CASSLAGLETQYF	TRBV5-6	TRBJ2-5	TRBD2	many
TGTGCCAGCAGTCCTACCTCGGAAGAACAAGAGACCCAGTACTTC	CASSPTSEEQETQYF	TRBV27	TRBJ2-5	.	many
TGTGCCAGCAGTTTGCACAGGGGGCTCGGCGGGGAGCTGTTTTTT	CASSLHRGLGGELFF	TRBV6-9	TRBJ2-2	TRBD1	.
TGTGCCAGTAGATCAAATAACGGTGGCTCTGGGGCCAACGTCCTGACTTTC	CASRSNNGGSGANVLTF	TRBV19	TRBJ2-6	.	many
TGTGCCACCAGTGATTCTGGGCTAGCGGGAGGTTACTCCTACGAGCAGTACTTC	CATSDSGLAGGYSYEQYF	TRBV24-1	TRBJ2-7	TRBD2	.
TGTGCCAGCAGTTTGCAGGGGGCCTTCGGTGGCTACACCTTC	CASSLQGAFGGYTF	TRBV27	TRBJ1-2	TRBD1	many
TGTGCCAGCAGCGGCTCGGTGGGGAACACTGAAGCTTTCTTT	CASSGSVGNTEAFF	TRBV9	TRBJ1-1	.	.
TGTGCCAGCAGGAGTCGGGACAGGGCAAATGAAAAACTGTTTTTT	CASRSRDRANEKLFF	TRBV6-2/TRBV6-3	TRBJ1-4	TRBD1	few
TGTGCCAGCAGCTTAGAGACAGCCCTCACAGAGACCCAGTACTTC	CASSLETALTETQYF	TRBV7-2	TRBJ2-5	.	many
TGTGCCAGCAGTCCCCCCGCGGGGCCCAATCAGCCCCAGCATTTT	CASSPPAGPNQPQHF	TRBV28	TRBJ1-5	.	many
TGTGCCAGCAGCTTGGACCTCCGCGGCACTGAAGCTTTCTTT	CASSLDLRGTEAFF	TRBV5-4	TRBJ1-1	.	many
TGTGCCACCAGTGAAACAGGACAGGGAGGCGGCTACACCTTC	CATSETGQGGGYTF	TRBV24-1	TRBJ1-2	TRBD1	.
TGTGCCAGCAGCCCCTCACCGGGAGTAGGGACCGGGGAGCTGTTTTTT	CASSPSPGVGTGELFF	TRBV7-9	TRBJ2-2	.	few
TGTGCCAGCAGTTTCTCCCCTTTAGGTACAGGGAGGGGACCCTACGAGCAGTACTTC	CASSFSPLGTGRGPYEQYF	TRBV28	TRBJ2-7	.	.
TGTGCCAGCAGTACAAGGGGCCATAACTATGGCTACACCTTC	CASSTRGHNYGYTF	TRBV12-3/TRBV12-4	TRBJ1-2	.	many
TGTGCCAGCAGTAACTGGACAGCCTATAATGAAAAACTGTTTTTT	CASSNWTAYNEKLFF	TRBV12-3/TRBV12-4	TRBJ1-4	.	many
TGTGCCAGCAGCTTATTTTCCGGGGAGCAGTACTTC	CASSLFSGEQYF	TRBV7-2	TRBJ2-7	.	.
TGTGCCAGCACCCACTACTACGAGCAGTACTTC	CASTHYYEQYF	TRBV28	TRBJ2-7	.	many
TGCAGTGCTAGAGATATCTCGGGGGACCACGAGCAGTACTTC	CSARDISGDHEQYF	TRBV20-1	TRBJ2-7	.	many
TGTGCCAGCAATGGAGGTGGTAAGCAGTACTTC	CASNGGGKQYF	TRBV2	TRBJ2-7	.	many
TGTGCCATCAGTGATAACGTCGGTGGATTCTCCTATGGCTACACCTTC	CAISDNVGGFSYGYTF	TRBV10-3	TRBJ1-2	.	many
TGCAGTGCTGGGGATATTGACGGAGTGTACAATGAGCAGTTCTTC	CSAGDIDGVYNEQFF	TRBV20-1	TRBJ2-1	.	.
TGCGCCAGCAGCTTGGATGGGGTTATGGGCGAGCAGTACTTC	CASSLDGVMGEQYF	TRBV5-1	TRBJ2-7	.	.
TGCAGCGCGATACAGGGGAGCAATCAGCCCCAGCATTTT	CSAIQGSNQPQHF	TRBV29-1	TRBJ1-5	TRBD1	.
TGCAGCGTTGCCGGGGGAACGGGCACTGAAGCTTTCTTT	CSVAGGTGTEAFF	TRBV29-1	TRBJ1-1	.	.
TGTGCCATCTCCGGACAGGGACACTACGAGCAGTACTTC	CAISGQGHYEQYF	TRBV10-3	TRBJ2-7	TRBD1	many
TGTGCCAGCAGTTGGGGACAGGGGAAGCAGCCCCAGCATTTT	CASSWGQGKQPQHF	TRBV3-1	TRBJ1-5	TRBD1	many
TGTGCCACCCGTCTCTCTTCGAGCACTGAAGCTTTCTTT	CATRLSSSTEAFF	TRBV2	TRBJ1-1	.	many
TGTGCCAGCAGCCCCCCGGATGTACCCGGGGAGCTGTTTTTT	CASSPPDVPGELFF	TRBV12-3/TRBV12-4	TRBJ2-2	.	.
TGTGCCTGGAGCTTTGACAGCTCTAATGAAAAACTGTTTTTT	CAWSFDSSNEKLFF	TRBV30	TRBJ1-4	.	.
TGTGCCAGCAGCGTAGGCGGACTAGCGGCACGGGAGCAGTACTTC	CASSVGGLAAREQYF	TRBV9	TRBJ2-7	TRBD2	.
TGTGCCAGCAGTATAACCCATCGGGGGCGGCCCCAGCATTTT	CASSITHRGRPQHF	TRBV27	TRBJ1-5	.	few
TGTGCCAGCAGCTTATTAGCCAATGAGCAGTTCTTC	CASSLLANEQFF	TRBV7-2	TRBJ2-1	.	.
TGTGCCAGCAGCAAACTAGCGGGGGACTACGAGCAGTACTTC	CASSKLAGDYEQYF	TRBV4-2	TRBJ2-7	TRBD2	.
TGTGCCAGCAGTGGTTGGGCTCCAAACGAGCAGTACTTC	CASSGWAPNEQYF	TRBV2	TRBJ2-7	.	.
TGCAGCGTTGAAGATGGGAGGGGGACAACGGCCGAGCAGTACTTC	CSVEDGRGTTAEQYF	TRBV29-1	TRBJ2-7	.	few
TGTGCCAGCAGCTCGGGACAGGGGTTTGGCTACACCTTC	CASSSGQGFGYTF	TRBV7-3	TRBJ1-2	TRBD1	.